The clone carrying this T cell receptor beta chain is called medium-sized based on its frequency. Germline CDR1 and CDR2: MNHEY and SVGAGI. The CDR3 spans 15 residues. No DNA is given. These data are taken from a study of synovial regulatory T cells in juvenile arthritis. Some clones are missing from TCRdb's copy, which holds only in-frame ones; the method was immunoSEQ multiplex PCR. This repertoire includes roughly 9,900 clones. The TCR originated in a donor aged 2-30 years with juvenile idiopathic arthritis. Source material: Treg cells from blood. The subset here: remaining (HLA-DR-negative) circulating blood Treg cells. J is TRBJ2-7 and V is TRBV6-5. The CDR3 sequence is CASSGRSPSSYEQYF.